Below, 21 T cell receptor beta chains from the same sample are listed, as sequenced in a study of CD8+ T cells in alopecia areata. The sequencing template was cDNA reverse transcribed from extracted RNA. TCRdb's copy holds only in-frame clones and misses some; the assay was immunoSEQ multiplex PCR. This sample has around 200,000 clones, with 53% found just once. Treatment given: oral pan-JAK inhibitor, 5-10 mg twice daily. The sequenced sample was CD8+ T cells sorted from blood, obtained at week 24, from a patient treated with tofacitinib. Receptors originate from a human donor with alopecia areata.

This clone has a handful of counts. This sequence joins TRBV14 and TRBJ1-4; unclear D gene. Germline V gene lookup returns CDR1 SGHDN and CDR2 FVKESK. The V end lost 1 base, the J end lost 13 bases, and 16 bases lay between the germline ends. The CDR3 consists of 14 residues. The CDR3: CASSQVGKQTRLFF. The CDR3 nucleotides read TGTGCCAGCAGCCAAGTAGGAAAACAGACAAGACTGTTTTTT.

This clone showed up just a few times. The V call is TRBV19, the J call TRBJ2-3; D tentatively fits TRBD1 or TRBD2 (5 bases each). Trimming removed 0 bases at V and 6 bases at J, with 7 bases between. The CDR3 runs to 13 residues. Germline CDR1 LNHDA, CDR2 SQIVND (reference sequence). The CDR3 sequence is CASSIDGTDTQYF. CDR3 nucleotide sequence: TGTGCCAGTAGTATAGATGGGACCGATACGCAGTATTTT.

The chain uses TRBV30 and TRBJ2-2; unclear D gene. The CDR3 sequence is 13 residues long. Germline values: CDR1 GTSNPN, CDR2 SVGIG (reference sequence). The V end lost 3 bases, the J end lost 3 bases, and 8 bases lay between the germline ends. The CDR3 DNA reads as TGTGCCTGGAGCTTGCAGGACACCGGGGAGCTGTTTTTT. Translating it yields CAWSLQDTGELFF. Full variable domain (missing parts from reference TRBV30 and TRBJ2-2): SQTIHQWPATLVQPVGSPLSLECTVEGTSNPNLYWYRQAAGRGLQLLFYSVGIGQISSEVPQNLSASRPQDRQFILSSKKLLLSDSGFYLCAWSLQDTGELFFGEGSRLTVL.

This clone has a handful of counts. J is TRBJ1-2 and V is TRBV29-1; unclear D gene. The V gene lost 7 bases and the J gene lost 8 bases, with 5 bases spanning the gap. Germline V gene sequence: CDR1 SQVTM, CDR2 ANQGSEA. The CDR3 runs 8 residues. CDR3 residues: CSAQGYTF. Here the CDR3 DNA reads TGCAGCGCCCAAGGCTACACCTTC.

This CDR3 is CASSQDPYGTSGGTTDTQYF. CDR3 nucleotides: TGCGCCAGCAGCCAAGATCCTTACGGGACTAGCGGGGGTACGACAGATACGCAGTATTTT. The J gene is TRBJ2-3, the V gene TRBV4-3; TRBD2 aligns across 14 bases. Germline CDR1 and CDR2: LGHNA and YSLEER. The CDR3 has 20 amino acids. The V and J ends lost 0 bases and 3 bases, in that order; junction bases with no gene match: 11.

This clone was seen only once. V usage is TRBV7-9 and J usage is TRBJ2-3; 9 positions agree with TRBD2. The CDR3 extends over 14 amino acids. V dropped 3 bases and J dropped 6; count of bases not matched to a gene: 4. Germline-derived CDR1 and CDR2 are SEHNR and FQNEAQ (reference sequence). CDR3: CASSFISGGDTQYF. In nucleotides, the CDR3 is TGTGCCAGCAGCTTTATCAGCGGGGGGGATACGCAGTATTTT.

This chain uses TRBV15 with TRBJ1-1; possible D gene TRBD1, 5 bases. Trimming shortened V by 0 bases and J by 1 base, and 6 bases separated the two germline ends. Germline CDR1 and CDR2: LNHNV and YYDKDF (reference sequence). This CDR3 has 14 residues. CDR3 sequence: CATSRDGGNTEAFF. The CDR3 DNA reads as TGTGCCACCAGCAGAGATGGGGGGAACACTGAAGCTTTCTTT.

The gene calls are TRBV11-2 and TRBJ2-7, with D possibly being TRBD1 (6 bases). CDR1 SGHAT and CDR2 FQNNGV come from the germline V gene. Trimming removed 0 bases from V and 6 bases from J, with 9 bases in between. This CDR3 spans 13 amino acids. The CDR3 region has the DNA TGTGCCAGCAGCTTAGACGTCAGGGGCGAGCAGTACTTC. The encoded protein is CASSLDVRGEQYF. The full variable domain, with the rest looked up from reference TRBV11-2 and TRBJ2-7, is EAGVAQSPRYKIIEKRQSVAFWCNPISGHATLYWYQQILGQGPKLLIQFQNNGVVDDSQLPKDRFSAERLKGVDSTLKIQPAKLEDSAVYLCASSLDVRGEQYFGPGTRLTVT.

The CDR3 spells CASSSMSYNEQFF. DNA for the CDR3: TGTGCCAGCAGTTCTATGTCCTACAATGAGCAGTTCTTC. This rearrangement joins TRBV27 to TRBJ2-1, with D uncertain. The CDR3 covers 13 residues. V was clipped by 4 bases and J by 1 base, with 5 bases between them. CDR1 MNHEY and CDR2 SMNVEV come from the germline V gene (reference sequence).

V usage is TRBV11-3 and J usage is TRBJ2-1, with 8 nucleotides matching TRBD2. V gave up 4 bases and J gave up 8 bases; unmatched junction bases: 16. CDR1 is SGHNT and CDR2 is YENEEA in the germline V gene. This CDR3 contains 17 residues. The CDR3 loop reads CASSSFPPSGGVDEQFF. CDR3 nucleotide sequence: TGTGCCAGCAGCTCCTTCCCCCCCAGCGGGGGAGTCGATGAGCAGTTCTTC.

The chain links TRBV5-6 to TRBJ1-5; no reliable D call. V lost 2 bases, J lost 1 base, and 16 bases lay in between. This CDR3 spans 17 amino acids. Germline CDR1 and CDR2: SGHDT and YYEEEE. CDR3 amino acids: CASSLRTWGESNQPQHF. In nucleotides, the CDR3 is TGTGCCAGCAGCTTACGAACATGGGGAGAAAGCAATCAGCCCCAGCATTTT.

This clone was seen a handful of times. The gene calls are TRBV14 and TRBJ2-1; 10 bases agree with TRBD1. The CDR3 is 17 amino acids. With V trimmed by 4 bases and J by 8 bases, 14 bases remained unmatched. Germline values: CDR1 SGHDN, CDR2 FVKESK. CDR3 amino acids: CASSPVPGQGTGDEQFF. In DNA form, the CDR3 reads TGTGCCAGCAGCCCCGTACCGGGACAGGGGACGGGAGATGAGCAGTTCTTC.

Points on this clone: Other DNA sequences in this sample translate to the same CDR3. V and J are TRBV30 and TRBJ1-1; unclear D gene. This CDR3 is 13 amino acids long. V lost 1 base and J 5 bases, leaving 11 bases between the germline ends. CDR1 and CDR2 (germline): GTSNPN, SVGIG (reference sequence). Here the CDR3 reads CAWSEGLGTEAFF. In DNA, the CDR3 is TGTGCCTGGAGTGAAGGGCTGGGTACTGAAGCTTTCTTT.

The V call is TRBV6-5, the J call TRBJ2-1, with D maybe TRBD2 (7 bases). The CDR3 is 15 residues long. Looked up from germline, CDR1 is MNHEY and CDR2 is SVGAGI. Trimming cost V 5 bases and J 3 bases, with 14 bases left between them. The CDR3 DNA follows: TGTGCCAGCAGTAGTCGGGGGGACAACTACAATGAGCAGTTCTTC. Its translation is CASSSRGDNYNEQFF.

The CDR3 DNA reads TGCAGCGTTGAAGGGACAGCCACCGAAGCTTTCTTT. It is translated as CSVEGTATEAFF. This chain uses TRBV29-1 with TRBJ1-1; tentatively, D is TRBD1 (6 bases). The CDR3 extends over 12 amino acids. V was clipped by 1 base and J by 8 bases, with 11 bases between them. Germline lookup yields CDR1 SQVTM and CDR2 ANQGSEA.

This clone showed up just once. The chain recombines TRBV7-9 with TRBJ2-2; either TRBD1 or TRBD2 may supply D (6 bases each). Trimming removed 0 bases from V and 2 bases from J, with 10 bases in between. The CDR3 contains 16 residues. The V gene's germline CDR1 is SEHNR and CDR2 FQNEAQ (reference sequence). The CDR3 sequence: CASSLAGGSNTGELFF. As DNA, the CDR3 is TGTGCCAGCAGCTTAGCCGGGGGCAGTAACACCGGGGAGCTGTTTTTT.

The CDR3 bases are TGTGCCTGGATCGAGGACAGGAACACTGAAGCTTTCTTT. Encoded protein: CAWIEDRNTEAFF. The genes are TRBV30 and TRBJ1-1; D possibly corresponds to TRBD1 (6 bases). The germline gives CDR1 GTSNPN, CDR2 SVGIG (reference sequence). The length of the CDR3 is 13 residues. The V and J ends lost 4 bases and 1 base respectively, with 10 bases between them.

This clone appeared a few times. The chain links TRBV28 to TRBJ2-2; D possibly corresponds to TRBD2 (5 bases). This CDR3 comprises 16 residues. V was clipped by 4 bases and J by 4 bases, with 16 bases between them. Germline V gene lookup returns CDR1 MDHEN and CDR2 SYDVKM. The CDR3 region has the DNA TGTGCCAGCAGTTCCTTAGAGGAGGCGGGCACCGGGGAGCTGTTTTTT. This sequence encodes CASSSLEEAGTGELFF.

CDR3 DNA: TGTGCCAGCAGCCTCGCACCCCGGACAGCCTATGGCTACACCTTC. Amino acid sequence: CASSLAPRTAYGYTF. The chain combines TRBV6-5 with TRBJ1-2, with D possibly matching TRBD1 (6 bases). The V gene lost 6 bases and the J gene lost 4 bases, with 18 bases spanning the gap. Germline V gives CDR1 MNHEY, CDR2 SVGAGI. There are 15 residues in the CDR3.

This chain connects TRBV15 to TRBJ2-7; weak D call: TRBD1 (6 bases). CDR1 is LNHNV and CDR2 is YYDKDF in the germline V gene (reference sequence). The CDR3 consists of 18 residues. The ends were cut back, 5 bases at V and 5 bases at J, with 28 bases in the middle. This CDR3 reads CATSPHGLATGTYDEQYF. As DNA, the CDR3 is TGTGCCACCAGCCCCCACGGTCTAGCTACAGGGACCTACGACGAGCAGTACTTC. Full variable domain (outside the CDR3, taken from reference TRBV15 and TRBJ2-7): DAMVIQNPRYQVTQFGKPVTLSCSQTLNHNVMYWYQQKSSQAPKLLFHYYDKDFNNEADTPDNFQSRRPNTSFCFLDIRSPGLGDTAMYLCATSPHGLATGTYDEQYFGPGTRLTVT.

The V gene is TRBV5-1, the J gene TRBJ1-2; D perhaps matches TRBD1 (5 bases). CDR3 length: 12 amino acids. The germline CDR1 and CDR2 sequences are SGHRS and YFSETQ. V lost 5 bases and J lost 4, with 9 bases in between. In DNA, the CDR3 is TGCGCCAGCAGGGGGGACGGCTATGGCTACACCTTC. As protein: CASRGDGYGYTF.